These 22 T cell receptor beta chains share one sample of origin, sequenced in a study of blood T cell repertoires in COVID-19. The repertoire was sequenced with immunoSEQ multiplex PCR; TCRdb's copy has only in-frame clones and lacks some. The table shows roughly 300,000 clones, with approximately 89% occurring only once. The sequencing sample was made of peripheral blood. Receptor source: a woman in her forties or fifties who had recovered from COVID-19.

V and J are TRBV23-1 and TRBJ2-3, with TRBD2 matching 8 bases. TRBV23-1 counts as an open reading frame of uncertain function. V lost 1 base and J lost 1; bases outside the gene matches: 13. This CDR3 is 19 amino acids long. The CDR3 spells CASSQLGRGGPVCTDTQYF. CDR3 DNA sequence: TGCGCCAGCAGTCAATTGGGCCGGGGGGGGCCGGTTTGCACAGATACGCAGTATTTT.

DNA of the CDR3: TGTGCCAGCAGCTTAGGGACAGGGGGCCCTTTCTTT. Translated: CASSLGTGGPFF. The V gene is TRBV7-8, the J gene TRBJ1-1; 11 bases match TRBD1. This CDR3 region has 12 residues. Trimming cost V 1 base and J 12 bases; bases outside gene matches: 1. The germline CDR1 and CDR2 sequences are SGHVS and FQNEAQ.

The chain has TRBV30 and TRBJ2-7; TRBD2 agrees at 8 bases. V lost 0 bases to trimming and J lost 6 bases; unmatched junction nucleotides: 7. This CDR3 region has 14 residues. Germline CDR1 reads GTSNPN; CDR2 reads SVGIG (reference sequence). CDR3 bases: TGTGCCTGGAGTGTCGGGGGGGCGCCCTCCGAGCAGTACTTC. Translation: CAWSVGGAPSEQYF.

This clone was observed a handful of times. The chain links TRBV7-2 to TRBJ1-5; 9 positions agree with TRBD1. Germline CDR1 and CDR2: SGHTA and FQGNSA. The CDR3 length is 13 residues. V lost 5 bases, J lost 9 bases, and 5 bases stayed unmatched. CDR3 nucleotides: TGTGCCAGCAGCCCGGGACAGGGATGGCCCCAGCATTTT. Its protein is CASSPGQGWPQHF.

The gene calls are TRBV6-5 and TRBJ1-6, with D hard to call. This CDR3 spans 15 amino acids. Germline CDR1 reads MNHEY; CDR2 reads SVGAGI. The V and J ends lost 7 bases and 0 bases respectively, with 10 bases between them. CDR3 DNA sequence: TGTGCCAGCACCCAGAGGAGCTCCTATAATTCACCCCTCCACTTT. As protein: CASTQRSSYNSPLHF.

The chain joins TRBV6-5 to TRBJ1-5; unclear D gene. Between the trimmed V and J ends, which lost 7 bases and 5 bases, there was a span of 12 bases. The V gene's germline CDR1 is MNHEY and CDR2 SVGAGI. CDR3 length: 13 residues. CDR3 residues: CASTAQPDQPQHF. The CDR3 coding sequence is TGTGCCAGCACGGCACAGCCAGATCAGCCCCAGCATTTT.

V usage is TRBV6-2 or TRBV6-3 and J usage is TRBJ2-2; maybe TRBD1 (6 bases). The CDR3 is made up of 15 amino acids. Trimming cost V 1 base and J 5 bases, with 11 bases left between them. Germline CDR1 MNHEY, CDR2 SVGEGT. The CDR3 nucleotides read TGTGCCAGCAGTTACTTAGGGGGTTGGACCGGGGAGCTGTTTTTT. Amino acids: CASSYLGGWTGELFF.

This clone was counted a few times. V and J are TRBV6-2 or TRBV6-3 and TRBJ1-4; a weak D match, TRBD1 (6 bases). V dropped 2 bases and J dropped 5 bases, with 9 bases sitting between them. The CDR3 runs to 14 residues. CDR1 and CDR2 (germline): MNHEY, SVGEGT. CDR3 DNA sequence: TGTGCCAGCAGTTACGGGCAGGGGAATGAAAAACTGTTTTTT. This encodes CASSYGQGNEKLFF.

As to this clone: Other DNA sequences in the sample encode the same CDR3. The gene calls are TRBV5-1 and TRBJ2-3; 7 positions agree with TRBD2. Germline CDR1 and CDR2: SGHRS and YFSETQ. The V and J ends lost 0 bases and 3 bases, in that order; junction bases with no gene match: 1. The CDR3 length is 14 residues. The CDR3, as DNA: TGCGCCAGCAGCTTGGCCGGGAGGACAGATACGCAGTATTTT. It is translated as CASSLAGRTDTQYF.

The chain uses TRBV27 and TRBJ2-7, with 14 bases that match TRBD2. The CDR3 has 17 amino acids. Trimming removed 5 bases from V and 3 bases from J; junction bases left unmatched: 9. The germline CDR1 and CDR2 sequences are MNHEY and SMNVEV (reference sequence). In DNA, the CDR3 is TGTGCCAGCAGTCTCCGACAGGGGACTAGCGGGAGCTACGAGCAGTACTTC. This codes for CASSLRQGTSGSYEQYF.

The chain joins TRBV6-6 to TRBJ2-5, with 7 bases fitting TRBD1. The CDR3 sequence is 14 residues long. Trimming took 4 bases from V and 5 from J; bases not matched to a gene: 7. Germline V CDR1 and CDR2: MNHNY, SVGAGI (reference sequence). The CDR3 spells CASSSSGTVETQYF. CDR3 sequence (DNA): TGTGCCAGCAGTTCTTCCGGGACAGTGGAGACCCAGTACTTC.

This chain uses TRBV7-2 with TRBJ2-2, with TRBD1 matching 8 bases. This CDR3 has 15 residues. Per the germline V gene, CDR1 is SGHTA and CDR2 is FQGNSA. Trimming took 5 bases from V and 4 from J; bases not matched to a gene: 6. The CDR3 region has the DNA TGTGCCAGCAGCGTAACAGGGGGAGGCACCGGGGAGCTGTTTTTT. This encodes CASSVTGGGTGELFF.

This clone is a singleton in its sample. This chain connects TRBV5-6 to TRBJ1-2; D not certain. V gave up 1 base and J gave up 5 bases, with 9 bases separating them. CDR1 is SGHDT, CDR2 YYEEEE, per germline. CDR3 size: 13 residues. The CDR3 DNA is TGTGCCAGCAGCTTGCCGAACAGTTATGGCTACACCTTC. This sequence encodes CASSLPNSYGYTF.

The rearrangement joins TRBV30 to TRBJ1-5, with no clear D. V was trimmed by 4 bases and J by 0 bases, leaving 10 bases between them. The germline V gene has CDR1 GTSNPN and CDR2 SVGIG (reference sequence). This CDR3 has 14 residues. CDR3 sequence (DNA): TGTGCCTGGAAGCCTGGTAATAGCAATCAGCCCCAGCATTTT. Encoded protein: CAWKPGNSNQPQHF.

The chain's CDR3 is CASSEGRGGRNQPQHF. DNA of the CDR3: TGTGCCAGCAGTGAAGGAAGGGGGGGGAGAAATCAGCCCCAGCATTTT. The chain combines TRBV6-1 with TRBJ1-5; perhaps TRBD1 as D (6 bases). This CDR3 contains 16 residues. Per germline, CDR1 MNHNS and CDR2 SASEGT. V lost 1 base and J lost 4, with 14 bases in between.

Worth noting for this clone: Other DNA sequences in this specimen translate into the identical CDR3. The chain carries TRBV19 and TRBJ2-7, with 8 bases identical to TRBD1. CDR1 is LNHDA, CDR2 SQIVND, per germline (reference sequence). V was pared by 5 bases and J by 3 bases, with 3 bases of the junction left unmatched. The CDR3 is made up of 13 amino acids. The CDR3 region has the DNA TGTGCCAGTAGTGGACAGGGCCTCTACGAGCAGTACTTC. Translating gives CASSGQGLYEQYF.

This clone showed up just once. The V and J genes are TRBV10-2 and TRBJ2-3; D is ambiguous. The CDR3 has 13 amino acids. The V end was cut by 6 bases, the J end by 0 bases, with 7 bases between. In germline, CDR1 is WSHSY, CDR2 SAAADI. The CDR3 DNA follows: TGCGCCAGCAGAGCGCCTAGCACAGATACGCAGTATTTT. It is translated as CASRAPSTDTQYF.

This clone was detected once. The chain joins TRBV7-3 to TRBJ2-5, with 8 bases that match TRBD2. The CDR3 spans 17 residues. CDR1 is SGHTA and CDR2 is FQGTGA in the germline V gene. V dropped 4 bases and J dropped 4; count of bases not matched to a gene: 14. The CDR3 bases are TGTGCCAGCAGCTCGGCGGGAGTCAGCGGGAGTCGAGAGACCCAGTACTTC. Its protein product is CASSSAGVSGSRETQYF.

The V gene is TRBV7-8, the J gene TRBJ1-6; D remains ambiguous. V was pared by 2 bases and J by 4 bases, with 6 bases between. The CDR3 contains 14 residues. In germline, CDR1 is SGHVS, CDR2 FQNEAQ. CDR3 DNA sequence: TGTGCCAGCAGCTTATCACAATATAATTCACCCCTCCACTTT. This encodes CASSLSQYNSPLHF. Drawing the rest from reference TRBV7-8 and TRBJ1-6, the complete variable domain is GAGVSQSPRYKVAKRGQDVALRCDPISGHVSLFWYQQALGQGPEFLTYFQNEAQLDKSGLPSDRFFAERPEGSVSTLKIQRTQQEDSAVYLCASSLSQYNSPLHFGNGTRLTVT.

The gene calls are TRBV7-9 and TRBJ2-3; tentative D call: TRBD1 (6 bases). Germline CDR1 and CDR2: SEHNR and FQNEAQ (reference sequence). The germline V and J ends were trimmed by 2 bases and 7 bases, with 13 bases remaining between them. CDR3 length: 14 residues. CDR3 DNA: TGTGCCAGCAGCTTATCGACAGGAGTGAATACGCAGTATTTT. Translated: CASSLSTGVNTQYF.

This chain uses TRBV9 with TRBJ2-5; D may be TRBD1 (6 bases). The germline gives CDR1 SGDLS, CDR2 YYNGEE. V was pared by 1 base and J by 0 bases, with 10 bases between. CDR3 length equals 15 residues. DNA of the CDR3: TGTGCCAGCAGCGTACTCGGGACATACCAAGAGACCCAGTACTTC. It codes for CASSVLGTYQETQYF.

The CDR3 protein is CAIREGVSGYTF. The CDR3 DNA is TGTGCCATTAGGGAAGGAGTGAGTGGCTACACCTTC. This chain joins TRBV19 and TRBJ1-2; D ambiguous. Trimming shortened V by 10 bases and J by 7 bases, and 16 bases separated the two germline ends. The length of the CDR3 is 12 residues. CDR1 LNHDA and CDR2 SQIVND come from the germline V gene (reference sequence).